Listed below are T cell receptor beta chains from one sample, sequenced in a study of cytomegalovirus exposure and HLA in healthy donors. Data came from immunoSEQ multiplex PCR; TCRdb stores just in-frame clones and leaves some out. The data hold approximately 190,000 clones, with 84% observed a single time. Sequencing was performed on PBMCs. The receptors originated from a woman aged 25 to 39 in good health and CMV-seropositive. The CDR3 runs from the conserved cysteine through the conserved F or W. Each record gives: D gene, clone size, J gene, V gene, CDR3 protein, CDR3 DNA. A D gene is named only where the DNA matches it firmly. Part of the rows lack a size; the others show once, few, many or a class for expanded clones.

>.|.|TRBJ2-1|TRBV5-1
CASSSTGVGSYNEQFF
TGCGCCAGCAGCTCAACAGGAGTTGGCTCCTACAATGAGCAGTTCTTC
>TRBD1|.|TRBJ2-2|TRBV28
CASRSRDRGPGELFF
TGTGCCAGCAGGTCCCGGGACAGGGGGCCTGGGGAGCTGTTTTTT
>.|.|TRBJ2-1|TRBV19
CASSISDEQFF
TGTGCCAGTAGTATCTCGGATGAGCAGTTCTTC
>TRBD2|.|TRBJ2-7|TRBV2
CASRVLAGVDYEQYF
TGTGCCAGCAGGGTACTAGCGGGAGTCGATTACGAGCAGTACTTC
>TRBD1|.|TRBJ2-1|TRBV6-1
CATIRQGVDEQFF
TGTGCCACCATCCGGCAGGGGGTTGATGAGCAGTTCTTC
>TRBD1|.|TRBJ2-5|TRBV9
CASSGGGQGSRETQYF
TGTGCCAGCAGCGGAGGGGGACAGGGTTCTAGGGAGACCCAGTACTTC
>.|once|TRBJ1-4|TRBV6-5
CASSYITLTNEKLFF
TGTGCCAGCAGTTACATCACTTTAACTAATGAAAAACTGTTTTTT
>TRBD1|.|TRBJ2-5|TRBV6-1
CASSERGTGGSRETQYF
TGTGCCAGCAGTGAGCGGGGGACAGGGGGCAGTAGGGAGACCCAGTACTTC
>.|.|TRBJ2-1|TRBV5-1
CASSSQDEQFF
TGCGCCAGCAGCTCCCAGGATGAGCAGTTCTTC
>TRBD1|.|TRBJ2-3|TRBV2
CASSERQGATDTQYF
TGTGCCAGCAGTGAAAGACAGGGGGCCACAGATACGCAGTATTTT
>TRBD1|.|TRBJ1-3|TRBV5-4
CASSLPQGAGNTIYF
TGTGCCAGCAGCTTGCCACAGGGGGCTGGAAACACCATATATTTT
>.|.|TRBJ2-1|TRBV27
CATTQGYNEQFF
TGTGCCACCACACAGGGCTACAATGAGCAGTTCTTC
>TRBD2|.|TRBJ2-1|TRBV11-3
CASSLADNEQFF
TGTGCCAGCAGTCTAGCGGACAATGAGCAGTTCTTC
>.|.|TRBJ2-7|TRBV2
CASRETRGSYEQYF
TGTGCCAGCCGGGAGACAAGGGGATCCTACGAGCAGTACTTC
>.|.|TRBJ2-7|TRBV13
CASSFQLSGTKEQYF
TGTGCCAGCAGCTTCCAATTATCCGGGACAAAGGAGCAGTACTTC
>.|.|TRBJ2-1|TRBV7-2
CAGGWTGYNEQFF
TGTGCCGGGGGGTGGACTGGTTACAATGAGCAGTTCTTC
>.|.|TRBJ2-7|TRBV10-2
CASSDITYEQYF
TGCGCCAGCAGCGACATTACCTACGAGCAGTACTTC
>.|.|TRBJ2-1|TRBV5-1
CASFLSGSYNEQFF
TGCGCCAGCTTCTTGAGCGGCTCCTACAATGAGCAGTTCTTC
>.|few|TRBJ1-1|TRBV10-3
CATTALVNTEAFF
TGTGCCACTACGGCCCTAGTGAACACTGAAGCTTTCTTT
>.|.|TRBJ2-1|TRBV5-4
CASSSLEDEQFF
TGTGCCAGCAGCTCCCTCGAGGATGAGCAGTTCTTC
>TRBD1|.|TRBJ2-7|TRBV15
CATSRDAGTDYEQYF
TGTGCCACCAGCAGAGACGCCGGGACAGACTACGAGCAGTACTTC
>.|.|TRBJ2-2|TRBV6-5
CASSYSRSGELFF
TGTGCCAGCAGTTACTCGAGGTCCGGGGAGCTGTTTTTT
>TRBD1|few|TRBJ1-5|TRBV19
CASSIKGQGNQPQHF
TGTGCCAGTAGTATAAAAGGACAGGGCAATCAGCCCCAGCATTTT
>.|few|TRBJ1-5|TRBV18
CASSPGGVSNQPQHF
TGTGCCAGCTCACCAGGAGGGGTAAGCAATCAGCCCCAGCATTTT
>TRBD2|few|TRBJ2-7|TRBV6-5
CASSPRTSAYEQYF
TGTGCCAGCAGTCCCAGGACTAGCGCCTACGAGCAGTACTTC
>TRBD2|once|TRBJ2-1|TRBV7-9
CASSLGLAGSFYEQFF
TGTGCCAGCAGCTTAGGGCTAGCGGGATCTTTCTATGAGCAGTTCTTC
>.|.|TRBJ2-7|TRBV4-1
CASSPDSLRVYEQYF
TGCGCCAGCAGCCCCGACAGTCTACGAGTCTACGAGCAGTACTTC
>TRBD2|.|TRBJ2-7|TRBV4-1
CASSQELLADNRYEQYF
TGCGCCAGCAGCCAAGAGCTCCTAGCGGACAATCGGTACGAGCAGTACTTC
>.|.|TRBJ1-2|TRBV4-1
CASSQGHQRGYTF
TGCGCCAGCAGCCAAGGACACCAGCGGGGCTACACCTTC
>TRBD2|.|TRBJ2-1|TRBV27
CASSSRPSGSYSYNEQFF
TGTGCCAGCAGTTCCCGGCCTAGCGGGTCTTACTCCTACAATGAGCAGTTCTTC
>TRBD1|.|TRBJ1-1|TRBV30
CAWSGQGLTEAFF
TGTGCCTGGAGCGGACAGGGCCTGACTGAAGCTTTCTTT
>TRBD1|.|TRBJ1-3|TRBV30
CAWRRQGSGNTIYF
TGTGCCTGGAGGAGACAGGGCTCTGGAAACACCATATATTTT
>TRBD1|.|TRBJ1-1|TRBV15
CATHRGDSNTEAFF
TGTGCCACACACAGGGGGGATTCTAACACTGAAGCTTTCTTT